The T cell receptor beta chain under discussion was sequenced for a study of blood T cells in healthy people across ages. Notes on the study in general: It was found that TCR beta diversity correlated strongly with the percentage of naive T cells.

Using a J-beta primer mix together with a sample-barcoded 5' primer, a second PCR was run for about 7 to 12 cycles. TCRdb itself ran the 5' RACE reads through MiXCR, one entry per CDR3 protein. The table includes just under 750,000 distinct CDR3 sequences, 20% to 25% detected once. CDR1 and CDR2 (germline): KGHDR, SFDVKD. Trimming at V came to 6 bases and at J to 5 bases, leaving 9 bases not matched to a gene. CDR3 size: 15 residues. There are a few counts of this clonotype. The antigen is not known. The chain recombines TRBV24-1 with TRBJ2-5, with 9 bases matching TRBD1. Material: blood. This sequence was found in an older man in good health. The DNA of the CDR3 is TGTGCCACCAGTATACCGGGACAGGGCGTGGAGACCCAGTACTTC. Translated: CATSIPGQGVETQYF.